The following is a T cell receptor (beta chain) sequence with its context. Individual cDNA molecules carried attached unique molecular identifiers. TCRdb re-called the 5' RACE reads with MiXCR, one entry per CDR3 protein. This sample has some 100,000 distinct CDR3 sequences, with roughly 14% found just once. These data originate in a study of early T cells in non-severe SARS-CoV-2 infection. Specimen: whole blood. The source is an adult who was a healthcare worker with PCR-confirmed SARS-CoV-2 infection or an uninfected control (not recorded which).

CDR3 amino acids: CASSLGTVGELFF. The DNA for the CDR3 is TGTGCCAGCAGCTTGGGGACGGTCGGGGAGCTGTTTTTT. The chain couples TRBV5-6 to TRBJ2-2; D call uncertain. Germline values: CDR1 SGHDT, CDR2 YYEEEE. The CDR3 loop spans 13 amino acids. V was clipped by 0 bases and J by 7 bases, with 7 bases between them.